The sequence of this T cell receptor (beta chain) was determined in a study of blood T cell repertoires in COVID-19. Overall study context: Sample material is recorded as cDNA or gDNA derived from T cells, B-cell-depleted T cells, or PBMCs.

The CDR3 extends over 15 amino acids. V lost 5 bases and J lost 1; bases outside the gene matches: 6. Germline-derived CDR1 and CDR2 are MNHEY and SVGAGI. Assay used: immunoSEQ multiplex PCR; TCRdb lists only in-frame clones, some missing. The repertoire holds approximately 74,000 clones, about 86% seen once, with 1.5% to 2.5% in the top ten. The chain has TRBV6-5 and TRBJ1-1; 8 nucleotides match TRBD1. Sequenced sample: peripheral blood. The clonotype comes from a woman of 80 years or more with active or convalescent COVID-19. In nucleotides, the CDR3 is TGTGCCAGCAGTCAAACCGGGACAGGGAACACTGAAGCTTTCTTT. It yields the protein CASSQTGTGNTEAFF.